The rows below give T cell receptor beta chains drawn from one sample of a study of T cell responses to AZD1222 COVID-19 vaccine. Only in-frame clones appear in the TCRdb table, and some are missing; sequencing was by immunoSEQ multiplex PCR. The table shows 65,000 to 85,000 clones, with approximately 91% occurring only once. The sequencing here drew on peripheral blood, taken on day 0 of AZD1222 vaccination. Receptors were obtained from an adult in good health. The CDR3 runs from the conserved cysteine through the conserved F or W. D genes are given only for firm matches. Rows give clone size only sometimes, using once, few, many, or a class for an expanded clone.

>TRBV27|-|-|TRBJ1-6
CASSLSQSNSPLHF
TGTGCCAGCAGTTTATCGCAGAGTAATTCACCCCTCCACTTT
>TRBV6-2/TRBV6-3|TRBD2|-|TRBJ2-5
CASSTSSGGQETQYF
TGTGCCAGCAGCACATCTAGCGGGGGCCAAGAGACCCAGTACTTC
>TRBV28|-|-|TRBJ1-2
CASSSVSRGGGYTF
TGTGCCAGCAGTTCGGTGAGCAGGGGTGGTGGCTACACCTTC
>TRBV9|-|-|TRBJ2-3
CASSWGTDTQYF
TGTGCCAGCAGCTGGGGAACAGATACGCAGTATTTT
>TRBV7-7|-|-|TRBJ2-3
CASSLGSGASTDTQYF
TGTGCTAGCAGCTTAGGTTCAGGGGCTAGCACAGATACGCAGTATTTT
>TRBV7-9|-|-|TRBJ1-5
CASSLVGNQPQHF
TGTGCCAGCAGCTTGGTGGGGAACCAGCCCCAGCATTTT
>TRBV18|-|-|TRBJ2-3
CASLPGTGFEQYF
TGTGCCAGCCTACCCGGGACGGGGTTTGAGCAGTATTTT
>TRBV7-3|-|-|TRBJ2-7
CASSRDGAARHYEQYF
TGTGCCAGCAGCCGCGATGGGGCAGCTAGACACTACGAGCAGTACTTC
>TRBV7-9|-|few|TRBJ1-2
CASSIGTQGYTF
TGTGCCAGCAGCATCGGGACCCAAGGCTACACCTTC
>TRBV6-5|-|-|TRBJ1-4
CASSYSPTPTNEKLFF
TGTGCCAGCAGTTACTCGCCGACACCCACTAATGAAAAACTGTTTTTT
>TRBV7-8|-|-|TRBJ1-6
CASSSSGSSPLHF
TGTGCCAGCAGCTCGTCGGGCAGTTCACCCCTCCACTTT
>TRBV3-1/TRBV3-2|TRBD1|-|TRBJ1-1
CASSQRGPGTEAFF
TGTGCCAGCAGCCAAAGGGGGCCAGGCACTGAAGCTTTCTTT
>TRBV6-5|TRBD1|once|TRBJ1-5
CASKGQGSEQPQHF
TGTGCCAGCAAAGGACAGGGGAGCGAACAGCCCCAGCATTTT
>TRBV5-1|-|-|TRBJ2-7
CASSLQGPAYEQYF
TGCGCCAGCAGCTTACAGGGCCCGGCCTACGAGCAGTACTTC
>TRBV19|TRBD1|-|TRBJ1-2
CASSPNRGTHGYTF
TGTGCCAGTAGTCCAAACAGGGGGACCCATGGCTACACCTTC
>TRBV28|-|-|TRBJ2-7
CASSLNTGRAYEQYF
TGTGCCAGCAGTTTAAACACAGGGAGGGCCTACGAGCAGTACTTC
>TRBV7-2|-|-|TRBJ1-6
CASSLSSLNSPLHF
TGTGCCAGCAGCTTATCATCGCTTAATTCACCCCTCCACTTT
>TRBV27|-|-|TRBJ1-4
CASSNQGMNEKLFF
TGTGCCAGCAGTAATCAGGGAATGAATGAAAAACTGTTTTTT
>TRBV5-1|-|-|TRBJ2-2
CASSLGELSGELFF
TGCGCCAGCAGCTTGGGTGAGCTTTCCGGGGAGCTGTTTTTT
>TRBV3-1/TRBV3-2|TRBD2|-|TRBJ2-1
CASSKGTSFSSYNEQFF
TGTGCCAGCAGCAAGGGGACTAGCTTCAGCTCCTACAATGAGCAGTTCTTC
>TRBV11-2|-|-|TRBJ2-1
CASSPEGMRGNNEQFF
TGTGCCAGCAGCCCAGAAGGGATGAGGGGGAATAATGAGCAGTTCTTC
>TRBV19|-|-|TRBJ2-7
CASSATGSVEQYF
TGTGCCAGTAGTGCCACAGGGTCGGTCGAGCAGTACTTC
>TRBV5-1|-|-|TRBJ1-1
CASSNPGMNTEAFF
TGCGCCAGCAGCAATCCGGGCATGAACACTGAAGCTTTCTTT
>TRBV29-1|TRBD1|-|TRBJ2-7
CSVMGPGQGTQYF
TGCAGCGTTATGGGCCCGGGACAGGGTACACAGTACTTC
>TRBV10-3|-|once|TRBJ2-3
CAITGQGTDTQYF
TGTGCCATCACGGGACAAGGCACAGATACGCAGTATTTT
>TRBV19|TRBD1|-|TRBJ1-2
CASLYTGTGYGYTF
TGTGCCAGTCTTTATACTGGGACAGGGTATGGCTACACCTTC